The 2 T cell receptor beta chains presented below share a single source sample, sequenced in a study of tumor-infiltrating lymphocytes in localized non-small cell lung cancer. Measured with immunoSEQ multiplex PCR; TCRdb has only the in-frame clones, and not every one. This table has about 21,000 clones, roughly 80% appearing once. Sequenced: lung tumor tissue. These receptors all stem from a human donor with non-small cell lung cancer.

A single count supports this clone. The genes are TRBV18 and TRBJ1-1; 9 nucleotides agree with TRBD1. The ends lost 4 bases at V and 4 bases at J; junction bases unmatched: 4. Germline-derived CDR1 and CDR2 are KGHSH and LQKENI. The CDR3 consists of 14 residues. CDR3 sequence: CASSRDREGTEAFF. CDR3 bases: TGTGCCAGCTCACGGGACAGGGAGGGCACTGAAGCTTTCTTT. Full variable domain (remainder filled in from reference TRBV18 and TRBJ1-1): NAGVMQNPRHLVRRRGQEARLRCSPMKGHSHVYWYRQLPEEGLKFMVYLQKENIIDESGMPKERFSAEFPKEGPSILRIQQVVRGDSAAYFCASSRDREGTEAFFGQGTRLTVV.

CDR3 nucleotide sequence: TGCAGTGCCGCACAGGGGACTGAAGCTTTCTTT. It specifies CSAAQGTEAFF. V and J are TRBV20-1 and TRBJ1-1, with 7 bases matching TRBD1. Germline lookup yields CDR1 DFQATT and CDR2 SNEGSKA (reference sequence). The CDR3 is made up of 11 amino acids. V shed 6 bases and J 5 bases; nucleotides not matched to a gene: 3.